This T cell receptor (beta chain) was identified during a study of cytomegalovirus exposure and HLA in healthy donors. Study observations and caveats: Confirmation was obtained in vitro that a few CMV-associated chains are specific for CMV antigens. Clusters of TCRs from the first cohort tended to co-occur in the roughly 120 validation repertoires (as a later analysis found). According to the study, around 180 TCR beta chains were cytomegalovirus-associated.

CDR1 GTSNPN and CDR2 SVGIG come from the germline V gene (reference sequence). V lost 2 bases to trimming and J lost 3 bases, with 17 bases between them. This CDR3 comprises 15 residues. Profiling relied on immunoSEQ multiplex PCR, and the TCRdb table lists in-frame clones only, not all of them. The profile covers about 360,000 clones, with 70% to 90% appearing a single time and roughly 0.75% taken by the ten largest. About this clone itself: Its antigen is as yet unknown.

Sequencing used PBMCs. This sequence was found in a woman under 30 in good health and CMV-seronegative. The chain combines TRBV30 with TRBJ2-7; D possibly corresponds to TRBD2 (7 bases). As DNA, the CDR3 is TGTGCCTGGAGTAGAAGGGGGGGAATCTTCTACGAGCAGTACTTC. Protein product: CAWSRRGGIFYEQYF.